The source of this TCR beta chain is a study of cytomegalovirus exposure and HLA in healthy donors. Trimming removed 5 bases from V and 4 bases from J; junction bases left unmatched: 5. CDR1 MNHNY and CDR2 SVGAGI come from the germline V gene (reference sequence). The CDR3 runs 14 residues. The PCR contained 60 Vbeta and 13 Jbeta primers. Produced via immunoSEQ multiplex PCR; TCRdb's table is partial and in-frame only. The table has 100,000 to 150,000 clones, 75% to 90% seen once. The source of this sequence is a woman between 35 and 50 years old in good health and CMV-seronegative. The sequencing sample was made of PBMCs. The V and J genes are TRBV6-6 and TRBJ2-7, with 10 bases matching TRBD1. The CDR3 protein is CASSNGQGGYEQYF. The CDR3 region has the DNA TGTGCCAGCAGTAACGGACAGGGGGGATACGAGCAGTACTTC.